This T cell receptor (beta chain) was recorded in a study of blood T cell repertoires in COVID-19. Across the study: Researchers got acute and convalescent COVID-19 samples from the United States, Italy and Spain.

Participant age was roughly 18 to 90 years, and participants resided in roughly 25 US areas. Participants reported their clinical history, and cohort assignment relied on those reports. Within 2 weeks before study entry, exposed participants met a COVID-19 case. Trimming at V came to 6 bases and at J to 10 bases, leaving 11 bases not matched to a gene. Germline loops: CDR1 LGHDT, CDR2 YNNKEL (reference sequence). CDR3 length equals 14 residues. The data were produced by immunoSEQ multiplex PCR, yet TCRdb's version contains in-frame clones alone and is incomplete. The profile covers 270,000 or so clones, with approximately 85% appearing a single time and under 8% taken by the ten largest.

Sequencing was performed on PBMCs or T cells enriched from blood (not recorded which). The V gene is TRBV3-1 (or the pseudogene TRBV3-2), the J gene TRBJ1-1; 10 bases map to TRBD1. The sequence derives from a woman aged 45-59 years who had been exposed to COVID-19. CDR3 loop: CASRSGTGVSGAFF. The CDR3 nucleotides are TGTGCCAGCAGGAGCGGGACAGGGGTTAGTGGAGCTTTCTTT.